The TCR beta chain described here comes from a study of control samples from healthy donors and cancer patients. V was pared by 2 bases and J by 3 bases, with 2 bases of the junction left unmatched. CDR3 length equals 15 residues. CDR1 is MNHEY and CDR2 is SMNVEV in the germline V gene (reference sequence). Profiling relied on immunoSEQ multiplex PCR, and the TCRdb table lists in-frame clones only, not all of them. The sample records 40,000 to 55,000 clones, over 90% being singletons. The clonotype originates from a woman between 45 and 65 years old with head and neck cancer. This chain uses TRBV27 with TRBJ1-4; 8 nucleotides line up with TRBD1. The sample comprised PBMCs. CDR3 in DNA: TGTGCCAGCAGTTTAGGGGGACAGGCTAATGAAAAACTGTTTTTT. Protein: CASSLGGQANEKLFF. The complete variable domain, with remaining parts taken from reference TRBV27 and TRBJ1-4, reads EAQVTQNPRYLITVTGKKLTVTCSQNMNHEYMSWYRQDPGLGLRQIYYSMNVEVTDKGDVPEGYKVSRKEKRNFPLILESPSPNQTSLYFCASSLGGQANEKLFFGSGTQLSVL.